Relative to its sample, the clone carrying this T cell receptor beta chain is medium-sized. Generated by immunoSEQ multiplex PCR, the TCRdb table keeps only in-frame clones and is missing some. This sample has 12,000 to 15,000 clones, with around 68% found just once. Trimming took 1 base from V and 5 from J, leaving 15 bases between them. CDR3 size: 14 residues. Germline CDR1 reads SQVTM; CDR2 reads ANQGSEA. This sample was included in a study of tumor-infiltrating lymphocytes in localized non-small cell lung cancer. The TCR originated in a human donor with non-small cell lung cancer. Specimen: uninvolved lung tissue not adjacent to the tumor. V and J are TRBV29-1 and TRBJ2-7; possible D gene TRBD1, 5 bases. CDR3 sequence: CSVEGPRAAHEQYF. The CDR3 DNA reads as TGCAGCGTTGAAGGCCCCAGGGCCGCCCACGAGCAGTACTTC.